This passage covers 20 T cell receptor beta chains from one sample sequenced in a study of blood T cell repertoires in COVID-19. The table came from immunoSEQ multiplex PCR; TCRdb's copy has only in-frame clones and leaves some out. The sample lists nearly 250,000 clones; approximately 85% were seen once. Sequenced input: PBMCs or T cells enriched from blood (not recorded which). Every receptor here comes from a woman in her forties or fifties with acute COVID-19.

This chain joins TRBV7-9 and TRBJ1-2; D is ambiguous. The CDR3 is 12 residues long. Trimming pared 0 bases from V and 5 bases from J, leaving 4 bases between. Per germline, CDR1 SEHNR and CDR2 FQNEAQ (reference sequence). The CDR3 nucleotides are TGTGCCAGCAGCTTAGCCGGGTATGGCTACACCTTC. Translating gives CASSLAGYGYTF.

This chain uses TRBV19 with TRBJ2-2; D remains unclear. Germline CDR1 is LNHDA and CDR2 is SQIVND (reference sequence). The CDR3 spans 14 residues. Between the trimmed V and J ends, which lost 3 bases and 0 bases, there was a span of 5 bases. CDR3 DNA: TGTGCCAGTAGTATTAACACGAACACCGGGGAGCTGTTTTTT. Its translation: CASSINTNTGELFF.

The CDR3 bases are TGTGCCGCCTCGGAGGGGGCGGTGGACACTGAAGCTTTCTTT. This sequence encodes CAASEGAVDTEAFF. The rearrangement uses TRBV7-8 and TRBJ1-1; 7 bases are shared with TRBD1. Per germline, CDR1 SGHVS and CDR2 FQNEAQ. V dropped 11 bases and J dropped 3; count of bases not matched to a gene: 12. The CDR3 length is 14 residues.

The rearrangement links TRBV24-1 to TRBJ2-2; 10 nucleotides align to TRBD1. With 3 bases clipped from V and 5 bases from J, the junction kept 11 bases outside the gene matches. CDR1 is KGHDR, CDR2 SFDVKD, per germline. The CDR3 runs 18 residues. The CDR3 protein is CATSDGKGQGIGTGELFF. CDR3 DNA sequence: TGTGCCACCAGTGATGGCAAGGGACAGGGGATAGGGACCGGGGAGCTGTTTTTT.

This chain connects TRBV5-1 to TRBJ1-4; D call uncertain. CDR1 SGHRS and CDR2 YFSETQ come from the germline V gene. The CDR3 length is 14 residues. Trimming shortened V by 4 bases and J by 0 bases, and 7 bases separated the two germline ends. The CDR3: CASSPGSTNEKLFF. The CDR3 region has the DNA TGCGCCAGCAGCCCAGGATCAACTAATGAAAAACTGTTTTTT.

This clone was detected only once. This chain uses TRBV5-1 with TRBJ2-5, with 9 bases matching TRBD2. V shed 2 bases, J shed 5 bases, and the junction held 10 bases outside the gene matches. Per the germline V gene, CDR1 is SGHRS and CDR2 is YFSETQ. The CDR3 contains 16 residues. CDR3 sequence: CASSFTGGGATETQYF. The CDR3 nucleotides read TGCGCCAGCAGCTTCACTGGCGGGGGGGCTACGGAGACCCAGTACTTC.

This rearrangement joins TRBV5-1 to TRBJ2-1; the D gene is possibly TRBD1 (6 bases). The germline V and J ends were trimmed by 4 bases and 2 bases, with 10 bases remaining between them. Germline-derived CDR1 and CDR2 are SGHRS and YFSETQ. CDR3 length equals 14 residues. CDR3: CASSKDSPYNEQFF. The CDR3 DNA reads as TGCGCCAGCAGCAAGGACAGTCCCTACAATGAGCAGTTCTTC.

This rearrangement joins TRBV9 to TRBJ1-2; TRBD1 might be the D (5 bases). The CDR3 spans 17 residues. Germline CDR1 is SGDLS and CDR2 is YYNGEE. V lost 0 bases and J 4 bases, leaving 19 bases between the germline ends. The chain's CDR3 is CASSVGVQGPPSYGYTF. The CDR3, as DNA: TGTGCCAGCAGCGTAGGAGTTCAGGGCCCACCGTCCTATGGCTACACCTTC.

The rearrangement uses TRBV7-8 and TRBJ2-3; 13 nucleotides line up with TRBD2. The germline gives CDR1 SGHVS, CDR2 FQNEAQ. V dropped 5 bases and J dropped 0; count of bases not matched to a gene: 14. This CDR3 is 20 amino acids long. In DNA form, the CDR3 reads TGTGCCAGCAGCCCCCAGACTAGCGGGGGGACTTCTATTAGCACAGATACGCAGTATTTT. Residues: CASSPQTSGGTSISTDTQYF.

V is TRBV27 and J is TRBJ1-2, with 7 bases that match TRBD1. The CDR3 is 12 amino acids. V was clipped by 5 bases and J by 7 bases; unmatched bases: 4. From germline, CDR1 is MNHEY and CDR2 SMNVEV (reference sequence). CDR3 bases: TGTGCCAGCAGTACCTACAGGGGTGGCTACACCTTC. It yields the protein CASSTYRGGYTF.

The V and J genes are TRBV14 and TRBJ1-1; no reliable D call. The CDR3 consists of 13 residues. Germline V gene sequence: CDR1 SGHDN, CDR2 FVKESK. Trimming left V 7 bases short and J 5 bases short, with 14 bases between. The CDR3 region has the DNA TGTGCCAGCACCCTAGGCTCGAGGACTGAAGCTTTCTTT. Translation gives CASTLGSRTEAFF.

This chain uses TRBV30 with TRBJ2-1; a possible D gene is TRBD2 (5 bases). The CDR3 runs to 15 residues. Germline V gene lookup returns CDR1 GTSNPN and CDR2 SVGIG (reference sequence). The V gene lost 3 bases and the J gene lost 0 bases, with 12 bases spanning the gap. This CDR3 reads CAWSPDYLSYNEQFF. The DNA of the CDR3 is TGTGCCTGGAGCCCCGACTATCTCTCCTACAATGAGCAGTTCTTC.

This sequence joins TRBV19 and TRBJ1-1, with 7 bases that match TRBD1. Germline CDR1 reads LNHDA; CDR2 reads SQIVND (reference sequence). The junction had 6 bases not matched to a gene; V was cut back by 7 bases and J by 4 bases. The CDR3 loop spans 13 amino acids. The CDR3 DNA reads TGTGCCAGTAAAAGGGCAGGGGGCACTGAAGCTTTCTTT. Translation gives CASKRAGGTEAFF.

J is TRBJ2-7 and V is TRBV27; TRBD1 matches at 7 bases. Germline assignment: CDR1 MNHEY and CDR2 SMNVEV (reference sequence). The J segment lost 7 bases and the V segment lost 5 bases, leaving 8 bases of the junction unmatched. The CDR3 covers 13 residues. The CDR3 region is CASSATTGVEQYF. The CDR3 DNA follows: TGTGCCAGCAGTGCCACCACAGGGGTTGAGCAGTACTTC.

The chain uses TRBV12-5 and TRBJ1-4; 11 positions match TRBD1. The V segment lost 0 bases and the J segment 8 bases; nucleotides outside the gene matches: 5. The V gene's germline CDR1 is LGHNT and CDR2 FRNRAP. This CDR3 comprises 16 residues. The CDR3 bases are TGTGCTAGTGGTTTGGTAGTTGGGACAGGGGGGGAAAAACTGTTTTTT. It is translated as CASGLVVGTGGEKLFF.

V is TRBV20-1 and J is TRBJ1-1; D might be TRBD1 (5 bases). The CDR3 is made up of 13 amino acids. Trimming took 3 bases from V and 4 from J, leaving 12 bases between them. Germline-derived CDR1 and CDR2 are DFQATT and SNEGSKA (reference sequence). The CDR3 sequence is CSASRGWGTEAFF. CDR3 nucleotide sequence: TGCAGTGCTAGTAGGGGATGGGGCACTGAAGCTTTCTTT.

This clone was counted a few times. The chain employs TRBV4-2 and TRBJ1-2, with TRBD1 matching over 7 bases. The CDR3 totals 15 residues. The trim removed 4 bases at V and 6 bases at J, leaving 11 bases unmatched. Germline CDR1 LGHNA, CDR2 YNFKEQ. The CDR3 DNA follows: TGTGCCAGCAGCCCTTACGACAGGGAAGGCGATGGCTACACCTTC. This codes for CASSPYDREGDGYTF.

V and J are TRBV2 and TRBJ1-1, with 7 positions matching TRBD1. The CDR3 length is 15 residues. Germline V gene sequence: CDR1 SNHLY, CDR2 FYNNEI. V was pared by 5 bases and J by 0 bases, with 6 bases of the junction left unmatched. CDR3 amino acids: CASSRGQLMNTEAFF. The CDR3 DNA is TGTGCCAGCAGTAGGGGGCAGCTCATGAACACTGAAGCTTTCTTT.

The rearrangement uses TRBV27 and TRBJ1-2; the D gene is possibly TRBD1 (5 bases). The germline CDR1 and CDR2 sequences are MNHEY and SMNVEV (reference sequence). V was shortened by 6 bases and J by 9 bases, with 14 bases between the two germline ends. The CDR3 spans 12 residues. CDR3 sequence (DNA): TGTGCCAGCAGGGAGGGACCACGGAGCTACACCTTC. Translated: CASREGPRSYTF.

The J gene is TRBJ2-3, the V gene TRBV11-2; TRBD1 aligns across 8 bases. CDR1 and CDR2 from the germline V gene are SGHAT and FQNNGV. This CDR3 contains 15 residues. The V and J ends lost 3 bases and 0 bases, in that order; junction bases with no gene match: 2. The CDR3 coding sequence is TGTGCCAGCAGCTTCAGGGGGCAGAGCACAGATACGCAGTATTTT. Amino acid sequence: CASSFRGQSTDTQYF.